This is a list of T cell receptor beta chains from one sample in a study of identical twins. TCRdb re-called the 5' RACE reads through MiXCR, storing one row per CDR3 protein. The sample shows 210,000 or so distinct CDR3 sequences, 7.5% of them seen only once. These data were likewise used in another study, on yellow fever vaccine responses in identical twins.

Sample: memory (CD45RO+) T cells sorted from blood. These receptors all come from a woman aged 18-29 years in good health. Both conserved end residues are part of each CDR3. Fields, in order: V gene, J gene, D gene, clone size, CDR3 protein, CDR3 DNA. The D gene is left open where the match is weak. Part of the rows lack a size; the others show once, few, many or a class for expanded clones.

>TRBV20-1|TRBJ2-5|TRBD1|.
CSAGKQKSGGYQETQYF
TGCAGTGCTGGAAAACAGAAGTCAGGGGGTTACCAAGAGACCCAGTACTTC
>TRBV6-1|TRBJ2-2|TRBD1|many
CASSNAGQGVGELFF
TGTGCCAGCAGCAACGCGGGACAGGGGGTAGGGGAGCTGTTTTTT
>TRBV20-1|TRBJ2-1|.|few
CSARDRWQFF
TGCAGTGCTAGAGATCGATGGCAGTTCTTC
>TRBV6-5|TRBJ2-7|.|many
CASSHRDKTPYEQYF
TGTGCCAGCAGTCACCGGGACAAGACCCCCTACGAGCAGTACTTC
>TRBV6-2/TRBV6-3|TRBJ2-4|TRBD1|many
CASSLQLPGQGTAKNIQYF
TGTGCCAGCAGTCTTCAGCTACCGGGACAGGGGACGGCCAAAAACATTCAGTACTTC
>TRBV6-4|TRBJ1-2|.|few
CASSDSPDRANYGYTF
TGTGCCAGCAGTGACTCCCCTGACAGAGCTAACTATGGCTACACCTTC
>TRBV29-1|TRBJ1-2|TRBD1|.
CSVWDRVNYGYTF
TGCAGCGTATGGGACAGGGTAAACTATGGCTACACCTTC
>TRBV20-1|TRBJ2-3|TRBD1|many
CSAPSRTGLTDTQYF
TGCAGTGCCCCGAGCCGGACAGGGCTTACAGATACGCAGTATTTT
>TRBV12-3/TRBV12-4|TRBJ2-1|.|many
CASSLGLGGNPQFF
TGTGCCAGCAGTTTGGGCCTCGGAGGAAATCCTCAGTTCTTC
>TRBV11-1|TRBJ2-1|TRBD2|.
CASSLEQRGSYNEQFF
TGTGCCAGCAGCTTAGAGCAGCGGGGTTCCTACAATGAGCAGTTCTTC
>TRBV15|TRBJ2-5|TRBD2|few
CATSRAGGWQETQYF
TGTGCCACCAGCAGAGCGGGAGGGTGGCAAGAGACCCAGTACTTC
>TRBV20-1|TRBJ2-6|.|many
CSAREISGANVLTF
TGCAGTGCTAGAGAAATCTCTGGGGCCAACGTCCTGACTTTC
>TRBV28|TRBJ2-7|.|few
CASRRGQPSYEQYF
TGTGCCAGCAGGCGAGGACAGCCCTCCTACGAGCAGTACTTC
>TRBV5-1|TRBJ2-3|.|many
CASKESSPVNTQYF
TGCGCCAGCAAGGAATCTAGTCCCGTGAATACGCAGTATTTT
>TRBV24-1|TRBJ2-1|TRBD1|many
CATSDHPGQGLGEQFF
TGTGCCACCAGTGACCACCCGGGACAGGGGTTGGGTGAGCAGTTCTTC
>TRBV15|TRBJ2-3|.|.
CATSGRRRTDTQYF
TGTGCCACCAGCGGGAGACGAAGGACAGATACGCAGTATTTT
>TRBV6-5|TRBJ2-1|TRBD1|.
CASSSPGTGDNEQFF
TGTGCCAGCAGTTCTCCCGGGACAGGGGACAATGAGCAGTTCTTC
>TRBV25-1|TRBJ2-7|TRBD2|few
CASKSGIISSYEQYF
TGTGCCAGCAAAAGCGGGATTATCAGTTCCTACGAGCAGTACTTC
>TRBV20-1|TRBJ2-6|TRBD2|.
CSAPPGGGPANVLTF
TGCAGTGCCCCCCCGGGCGGGGGGCCGGCCAACGTCCTGACTTTC
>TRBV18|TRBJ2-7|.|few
CASSHPGSEQYF
TGTGCCAGCTCACATCCCGGTTCCGAGCAGTACTTC
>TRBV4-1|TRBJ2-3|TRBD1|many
CASSQAPGQGTGDTQYF
TGCGCCAGCAGCCAAGCGCCGGGACAGGGAACCGGAGATACGCAGTATTTT
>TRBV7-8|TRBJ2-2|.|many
CASSLALENTGELFF
TGTGCCAGCAGCTTAGCCTTAGAAAACACCGGGGAGCTGTTTTTT
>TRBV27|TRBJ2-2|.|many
CASNRDPKHGELFF
TGTGCCAGCAACCGGGATCCTAAGCACGGGGAGCTGTTTTTT
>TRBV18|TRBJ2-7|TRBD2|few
CASSSGLAGGQYEQYF
TGTGCCAGCTCATCGGGACTAGCGGGAGGTCAGTACGAGCAGTACTTC
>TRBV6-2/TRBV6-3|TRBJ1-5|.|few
CASSYSELWQPQHF
TGTGCCAGCAGTTACTCGGAGCTCTGGCAGCCCCAGCATTTT
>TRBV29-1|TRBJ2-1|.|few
CSVERGRAYNEQFF
TGCAGCGTTGAAAGGGGAAGGGCTTACAATGAGCAGTTCTTC
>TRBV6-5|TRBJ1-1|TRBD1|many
CASSYIQGAAFF
TGTGCCAGCAGTTACATACAGGGGGCAGCTTTCTTT
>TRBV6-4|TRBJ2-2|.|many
CASSDSGGELFF
TGTGCCAGCAGTGACAGCGGCGGGGAGCTGTTTTTT
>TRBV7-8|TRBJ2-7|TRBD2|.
CASSLYPGGPGEQYF
TGTGCCAGCAGCTTATACCCGGGGGGGCCGGGGGAGCAGTACTTC
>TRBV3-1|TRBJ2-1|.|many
CASSQDAEPYNEQFF
TGTGCCAGCAGCCAAGATGCAGAACCTTACAATGAGCAGTTCTTC